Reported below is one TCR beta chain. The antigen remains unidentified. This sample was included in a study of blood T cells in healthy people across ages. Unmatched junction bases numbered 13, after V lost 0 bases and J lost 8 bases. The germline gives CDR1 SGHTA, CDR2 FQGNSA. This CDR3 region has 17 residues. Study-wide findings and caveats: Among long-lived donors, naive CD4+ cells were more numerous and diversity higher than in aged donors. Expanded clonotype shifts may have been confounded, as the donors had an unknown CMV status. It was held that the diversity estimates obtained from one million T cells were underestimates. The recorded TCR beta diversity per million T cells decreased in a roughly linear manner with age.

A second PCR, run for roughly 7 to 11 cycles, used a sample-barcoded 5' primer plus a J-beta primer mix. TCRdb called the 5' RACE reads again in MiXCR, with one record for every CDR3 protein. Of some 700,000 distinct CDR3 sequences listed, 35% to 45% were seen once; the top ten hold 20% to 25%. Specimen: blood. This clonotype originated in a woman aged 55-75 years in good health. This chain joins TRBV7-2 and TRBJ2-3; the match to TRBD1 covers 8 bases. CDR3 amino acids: CASSLAKSTGARGTQYF. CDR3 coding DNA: TGTGCCAGCAGCTTAGCCAAATCGACAGGGGCTCGGGGTACGCAGTATTTT.